This T cell receptor (beta chain) was recorded in a study of post-analysis software for immune sequencing data. Tagging with unique molecular identifiers was a feature of the TCR beta cDNA libraries. TCRdb reanalysed the PCR reads using MiXCR and keeps one entry per CDR3 protein. The sample consists of 150,000 to 200,000 distinct CDR3 sequences, around 36% of them appearing once. From germline, CDR1 is LGHDT and CDR2 YNNKEL (reference sequence). The V segment lost 8 bases and the J segment 2 bases; nucleotides outside the gene matches: 10. This CDR3 is 16 amino acids long. This TCR was sampled from a girl aged 5-17 years with multiple sclerosis. The chain has TRBV3-1 and TRBJ2-3; TRBD2 matches 10 bases. This sample comprised blood, obtained after autologous hematopoietic stem cell transplantation. The CDR3 sequence: CASSPPGLANTDTQYF. Written as DNA, the CDR3 is TGTGCCAGCTCACCACCGGGACTAGCGAACACAGATACGCAGTATTTT.